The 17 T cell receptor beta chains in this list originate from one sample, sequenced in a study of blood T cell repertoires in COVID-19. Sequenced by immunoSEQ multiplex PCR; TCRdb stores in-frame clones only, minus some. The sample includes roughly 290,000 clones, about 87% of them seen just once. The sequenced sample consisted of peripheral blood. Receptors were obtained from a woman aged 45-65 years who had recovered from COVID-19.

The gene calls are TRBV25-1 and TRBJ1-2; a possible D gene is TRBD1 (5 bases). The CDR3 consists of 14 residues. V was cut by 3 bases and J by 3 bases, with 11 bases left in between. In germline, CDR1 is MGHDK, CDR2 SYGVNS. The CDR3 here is CASSEWGVDYGYTF. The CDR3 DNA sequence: TGTGCCAGCAGTGAGTGGGGGGTAGACTATGGCTACACCTTC.

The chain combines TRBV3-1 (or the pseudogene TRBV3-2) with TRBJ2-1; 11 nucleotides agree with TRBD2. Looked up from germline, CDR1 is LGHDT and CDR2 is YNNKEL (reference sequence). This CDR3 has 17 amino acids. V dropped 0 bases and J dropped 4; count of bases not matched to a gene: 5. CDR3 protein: CASSQEPSGGIYNEQFF. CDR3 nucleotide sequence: TGTGCCAGCAGCCAAGAGCCTAGCGGGGGGATTTACAATGAGCAGTTCTTC.

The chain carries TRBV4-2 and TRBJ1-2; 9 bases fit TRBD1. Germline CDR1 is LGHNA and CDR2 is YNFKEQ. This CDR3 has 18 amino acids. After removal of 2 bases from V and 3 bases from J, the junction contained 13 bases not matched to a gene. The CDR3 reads CASSQRTRGTGSYYGYTF. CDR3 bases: TGTGCCAGCAGCCAACGTACCCGCGGGACAGGGAGTTACTATGGCTACACCTTC.

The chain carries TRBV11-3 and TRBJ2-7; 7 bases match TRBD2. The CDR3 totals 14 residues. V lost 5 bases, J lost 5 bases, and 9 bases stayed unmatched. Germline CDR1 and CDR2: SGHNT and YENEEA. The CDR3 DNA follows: TGTGCCAGCAGCCGGGGACTAAGTGCGGACGAGCAGTACTTC. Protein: CASSRGLSADEQYF.

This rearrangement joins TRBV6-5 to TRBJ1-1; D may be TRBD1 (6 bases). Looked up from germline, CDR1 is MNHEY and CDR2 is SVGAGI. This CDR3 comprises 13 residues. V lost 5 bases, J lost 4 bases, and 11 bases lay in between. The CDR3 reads CASSPTGSTEAFF. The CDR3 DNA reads TGTGCCAGCAGTCCTACAGGGTCCACTGAAGCTTTCTTT.

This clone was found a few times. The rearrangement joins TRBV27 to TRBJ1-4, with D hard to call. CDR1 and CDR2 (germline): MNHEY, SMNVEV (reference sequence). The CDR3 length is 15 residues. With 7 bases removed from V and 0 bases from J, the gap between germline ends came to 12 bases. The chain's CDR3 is CASTGGPATNEKLFF. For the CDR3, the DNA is TGTGCCAGCACGGGAGGGCCTGCAACTAATGAAAAACTGTTTTTT.

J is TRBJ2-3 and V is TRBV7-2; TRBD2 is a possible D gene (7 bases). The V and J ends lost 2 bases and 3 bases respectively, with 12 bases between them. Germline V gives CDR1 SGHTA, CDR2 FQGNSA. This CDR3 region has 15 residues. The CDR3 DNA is TGTGCCAGCAGCTTACAGGGGACTAATACAGATACGCAGTATTTT. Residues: CASSLQGTNTDTQYF.

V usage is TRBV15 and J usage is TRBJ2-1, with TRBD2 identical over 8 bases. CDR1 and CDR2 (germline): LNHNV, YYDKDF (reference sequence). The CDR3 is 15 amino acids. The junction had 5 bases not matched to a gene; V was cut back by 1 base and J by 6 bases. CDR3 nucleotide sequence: TGTGCCACCAGCAGAGCACCCGGACTAGCCAATGAGCAGTTCTTC. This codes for CATSRAPGLANEQFF.

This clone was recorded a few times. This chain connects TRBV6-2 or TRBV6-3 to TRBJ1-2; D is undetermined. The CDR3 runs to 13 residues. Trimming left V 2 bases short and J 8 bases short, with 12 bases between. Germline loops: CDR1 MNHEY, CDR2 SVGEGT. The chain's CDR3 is CASSYVFYRGYTF. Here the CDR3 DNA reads TGTGCCAGCAGTTACGTCTTTTACCGGGGCTACACCTTC.

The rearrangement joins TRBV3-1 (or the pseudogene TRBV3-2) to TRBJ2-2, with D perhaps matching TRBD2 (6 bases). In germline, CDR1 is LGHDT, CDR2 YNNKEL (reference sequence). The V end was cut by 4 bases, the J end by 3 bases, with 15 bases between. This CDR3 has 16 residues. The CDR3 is CASSRNGGADTGELFF. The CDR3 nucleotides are TGTGCCAGCAGCCGCAACGGCGGGGCGGACACCGGGGAGCTGTTTTTT.

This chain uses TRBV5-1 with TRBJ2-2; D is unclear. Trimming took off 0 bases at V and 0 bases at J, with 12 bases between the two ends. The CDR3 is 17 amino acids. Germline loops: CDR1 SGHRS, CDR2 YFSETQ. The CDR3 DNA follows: TGCGCCAGCAGCTTGGAGGCCCGGGTCGCGAACACCGGGGAGCTGTTTTTT. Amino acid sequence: CASSLEARVANTGELFF.

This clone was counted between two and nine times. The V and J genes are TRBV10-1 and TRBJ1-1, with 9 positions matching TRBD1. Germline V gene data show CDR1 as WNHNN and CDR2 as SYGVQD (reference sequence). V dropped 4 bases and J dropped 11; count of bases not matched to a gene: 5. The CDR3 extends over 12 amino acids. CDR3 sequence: CASSAGQGSAFF. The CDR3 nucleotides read TGCGCCAGCAGTGCCGGACAGGGGAGCGCTTTCTTT.

The CDR3 DNA follows: TGTGCCAGCAGCAGCAACGGTTACGAGCAGTACTTC. This translates into CASSSNGYEQYF. The J gene is TRBJ2-7, the V gene TRBV7-9; D gene unclear. The CDR3 is made up of 12 amino acids. The germline CDR1 and CDR2 sequences are SEHNR and FQNEAQ (reference sequence). V was clipped by 5 bases and J by 4 bases, with 9 bases between them.

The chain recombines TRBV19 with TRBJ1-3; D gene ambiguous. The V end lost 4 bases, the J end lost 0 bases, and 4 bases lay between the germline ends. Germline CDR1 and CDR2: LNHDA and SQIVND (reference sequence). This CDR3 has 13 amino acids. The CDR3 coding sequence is TGTGCCAGTAGTACCAACTCTGGAAACACCATATATTTT. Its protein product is CASSTNSGNTIYF.

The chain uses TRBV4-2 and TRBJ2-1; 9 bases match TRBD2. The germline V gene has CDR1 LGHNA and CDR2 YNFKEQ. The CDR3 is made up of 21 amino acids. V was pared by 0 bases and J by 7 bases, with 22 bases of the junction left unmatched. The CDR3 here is CASSQESGLGLASLYVNEQFF. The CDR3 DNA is TGTGCCAGCAGCCAAGAAAGTGGTTTGGGACTAGCATCACTTTACGTGAATGAGCAGTTCTTC.

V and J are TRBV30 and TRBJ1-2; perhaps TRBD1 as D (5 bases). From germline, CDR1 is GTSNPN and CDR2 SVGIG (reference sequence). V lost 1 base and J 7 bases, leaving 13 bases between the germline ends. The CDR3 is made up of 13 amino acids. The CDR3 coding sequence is TGTGCCTGGAGTGGGACATTCGTCGGTGGCTACACCTTC. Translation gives CAWSGTFVGGYTF.

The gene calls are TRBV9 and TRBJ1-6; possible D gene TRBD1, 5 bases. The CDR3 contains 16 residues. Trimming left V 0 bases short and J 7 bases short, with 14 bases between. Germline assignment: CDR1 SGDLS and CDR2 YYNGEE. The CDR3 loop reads CASSVGALDSNSPLHF. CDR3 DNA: TGTGCCAGCAGCGTAGGGGCTCTCGACAGCAATTCACCCCTCCACTTT.